A single sample is the source of the 28 T cell receptor beta chains below, sequenced in a study of glioma-infiltrating T cells. TCR alpha and beta CDR3 regions were amplified from RNA using iRepertoire nested multiplex PCR. TCRdb ran MiXCR on the multiplex PCR reads and lists one entry per CDR3 protein. The sample lists more than 100,000 distinct CDR3 sequences, under 30% occurring once. Sequencing input: glioma tissue, nonneoplastic brain tissue, or PBMCs (not recorded which). The receptors stem from a human donor with low-grade glioma or glioblastoma, undergoing nonglioma brain surgery, or in good health (not recorded which).

This clonotype was seen a few times. V usage is TRBV19 and J usage is TRBJ1-1; 8 bases line up with TRBD1. CDR3 size: 13 residues. Unmatched junction bases numbered 0, after V lost 4 bases and J lost 2 bases. Germline assignment: CDR1 LNHDA and CDR2 SQIVND (reference sequence). The CDR3 spells CASSTGGNTEAFF. Here the CDR3 DNA reads TGTGCCAGTAGTACAGGGGGCAACACTGAAGCTTTCTTT. Full variable domain (outside the CDR3, taken from reference TRBV19 and TRBJ1-1): DGGITQSPKYLFRKEGQNVTLSCEQNLNHDAMYWYRQDPGQGLRLIYYSQIVNDFQKGDIAEGYSVSREKKESFPLTVTSAQKNPTAFYLCASSTGGNTEAFFGQGTRLTVV.

About this clonotype: A much larger clonotype is one base distant, so this may be a read error. The chain combines TRBV11-2 with TRBJ1-2; weak D call: TRBD1 (5 bases). The CDR3 spans 12 residues. Per the germline V gene, CDR1 is SGHAT and CDR2 is FQNNGV. CDR3 amino acids: CAGSLTEYGYTF. The CDR3 nucleotides are TGTGCCGGCAGCTTGACAGAATATGGCTACACCTTC.

This clonotype came up many times. J is TRBJ1-2 and V is TRBV28; 9 bases agree with TRBD1. The junction had 5 bases not matched to a gene; V was cut back by 4 bases and J by 8 bases. Germline CDR1 MDHEN, CDR2 SYDVKM. This CDR3 contains 13 residues. In nucleotides, the CDR3 is TGTGCCAGCAGTTACGGACAGGGGTGGGGCTACACCTTC. It translates to CASSYGQGWGYTF.

On this clonotype itself: A much larger clonotype is one base distant, so this may be a read error. The chain employs TRBV27 and TRBJ2-3, with 9 bases matching TRBD1. Germline V gene sequence: CDR1 MNHEY, CDR2 SMNVEV (reference sequence). This CDR3 region has 16 residues. CDR3 loop: CASSSRQGGERNTKYF. CDR3 coding DNA: TGTGCCAGCAGTTCCCGACAGGGGGGGGAGCGCAATACGAAGTATTTT.

This clonotype showed up many times. V gene TRBV4-3 combines with J gene TRBJ1-6; TRBD1 aligns across 9 bases. J gave up 7 bases and V 0 bases, and 10 bases lay outside the gene matches. The CDR3 is 18 residues long. CDR1 LGHNA and CDR2 YSLEER come from the germline V gene. This CDR3 is CASSQDHSQGARNSPLHF. CDR3 in DNA: TGCGCCAGCAGCCAAGATCACTCACAGGGGGCGAGGAATTCACCCCTCCACTTT.

This clonotype has ten or more counts. V usage is TRBV19 and J usage is TRBJ2-7, with a possible D match to TRBD1 (6 bases). This CDR3 spans 15 amino acids. The V and J ends lost 2 bases and 2 bases respectively, with 13 bases between them. In germline, CDR1 is LNHDA, CDR2 SQIVND (reference sequence). For the CDR3, the DNA is TGTGCCAGTAGTATAAGGGACATAGGACCCTACGAGCAGTACTTC. It codes for CASSIRDIGPYEQYF.

As regards this clonotype: This could be a read error, since a much larger clone is one nucleotide away. The CDR3 here is CASIFGLATEQFF. The CDR3 nucleotides read TGTGCCAGCATTTTCGGTCTAGCCACTGAGCAGTTCTTC. The J gene is TRBJ2-1, the V gene TRBV12-3 or TRBV12-4; possible D gene TRBD2, 5 bases. The CDR3 consists of 13 residues. The germline V and J ends were trimmed by 7 bases and 9 bases, with 16 bases remaining between them.

This clonotype was found many times. The chain links TRBV6-2 or TRBV6-3 to TRBJ2-1; 8 bases are a match to TRBD2. Germline CDR1 is MNHEY and CDR2 is SVGEGT. J gave up 9 bases and V 6 bases, and 13 bases lay outside the gene matches. This CDR3 region has 15 residues. The CDR3 DNA sequence: TGTGCCAGCAGCAAACAAATAGCGGGGTTATCTGAGCAGTTCTTC. Amino acid sequence: CASSKQIAGLSEQFF.

This clonotype showed up many times. V gene TRBV20-1 combines with J gene TRBJ1-2; 8 positions agree with TRBD1. The germline gives CDR1 DFQATT, CDR2 SNEGSKA (reference sequence). CDR3 length equals 12 residues. The V and J ends lost 6 bases and 5 bases, in that order; junction bases with no gene match: 5. CDR3 sequence: CSAPDRAYGYTF. CDR3 DNA: TGCAGTGCCCCGGACAGGGCTTATGGCTACACCTTC.

This clonotype came up a few times. The chain recombines TRBV5-1 with TRBJ1-3; D is undetermined. The CDR3 has 13 amino acids. Germline V gene sequence: CDR1 SGHRS, CDR2 YFSETQ. V was clipped by 0 bases and J by 4 bases, with 5 bases between them. The CDR3, as DNA: TGCGCCAGCAGCTTGGATACAGGAAACACCATATATTTT. It is translated as CASSLDTGNTIYF. Full variable domain (rest looked up from reference TRBV5-1 and TRBJ1-3): KAGVTQTPRYLIKTRGQQVTLSCSPISGHRSVSWYQQTPGQGLQFLFEYFSETQRNKGNFPGRFSGRQFSNSRSEMNVSTLELGDSALYLCASSLDTGNTIYFGEGSWLTVV.

In its sample, this clonotype was seen a few times. The chain carries TRBV29-1 and TRBJ2-5; possibly TRBD2 for D (7 bases). Per germline, CDR1 SQVTM and CDR2 ANQGSEA. V was trimmed by 4 bases and J by 0 bases, leaving 9 bases between them. The CDR3 contains 13 residues. The CDR3 sequence: CSVVGGDQETQYF. The CDR3 bases are TGCAGCGTTGTAGGGGGGGACCAAGAGACCCAGTACTTC.

As for this clonotype: Since a much larger clone is just one base distant, this may be a read error. This chain uses TRBV12-3 or TRBV12-4 with TRBJ2-2; D unclear. The CDR3 consists of 14 residues. Between the trimmed V and J ends, which lost 8 bases and 1 base, there was a span of 11 bases. The CDR3 here is CASGEWRNTGELFF. CDR3 bases: TGTGCCAGCGGCGAATGGAGGAACACCGGGGAGCTGTTTTTT.

Of note for this clonotype: Given a much more abundant clone one base away, this may be a read error. The chain couples TRBV6-2 or TRBV6-3 to TRBJ1-2, with 12 bases identical to TRBD1. The CDR3 loop spans 17 amino acids. Per germline, CDR1 MNHEY and CDR2 SVGEGT. This chain's CDR3 is CASSTGTGGRSNCGYTF. The CDR3 nucleotides read TGTGCCAGCAGCACCGGGACAGGGGGCCGTAGTAACTGTGGCTACACCTTC.

This clonotype turned up a few times. The rearrangement uses TRBV6-2 or TRBV6-3 and TRBJ2-7, with D possibly called TRBD1 or TRBD2 (5 bases each). This CDR3 comprises 12 residues. CDR1 MNHEY and CDR2 SVGEGT come from the germline V gene. V gave up 7 bases and J gave up 9 bases, with 16 bases separating them. The DNA for the CDR3 is TGTGCCAGCAATTTTGGCCTTGGGGGGCAGTACTTC. It specifies CASNFGLGGQYF.

Only a few counts were recorded for this clonotype. The V and J genes are TRBV10-3 and TRBJ1-1; the match to TRBD1 covers 8 bases. Germline assignment: CDR1 ENHRY and CDR2 SYGVKD. V was clipped by 6 bases and J by 3 bases; unmatched bases: 3. CDR3 length: 13 amino acids. Written as DNA, the CDR3 is TGTGCCATCAGGACAGGGGTGGACACTGAAGCTTTCTTT. Protein product: CAIRTGVDTEAFF.

J is TRBJ2-6 and V is TRBV29-1; D gene unclear. Germline CDR1 is SQVTM and CDR2 is ANQGSEA. Deletions cut 5 bases from V and 1 base from J, with 3 bases between. This CDR3 contains 12 residues. CDR3: CSVYSGANVLTF. The CDR3 nucleotides read TGCAGCGTTTATTCTGGGGCCAACGTCCTGACTTTC.

This clonotype was counted only a few times. The chain recombines TRBV3-1 with TRBJ2-7; a possible D gene is TRBD2 (7 bases). CDR3 length: 14 residues. V dropped 10 bases and J dropped 3 bases, with 19 bases sitting between them. Germline V lookup: CDR1 LGHDT, CDR2 YNNKEL (reference sequence). The CDR3 sequence is CATSEGGSSYEQYF. For the CDR3, the DNA is TGTGCCACCTCAGAGGGGGGGAGCAGCTACGAGCAGTACTTC.

This clonotype showed up just a few times. A much larger clone differs from this one at a single base, so this may be a read error. The chain has TRBV20-1 and TRBJ2-3, with a weak D call TRBD2 (6 bases). V lost 3 bases and J 0 bases, leaving 19 bases between the germline ends. CDR3 size: 17 residues. Germline CDR1 is DFQATT and CDR2 is SNEGSKA (reference sequence). In DNA form, the CDR3 reads TGCAGTGCTAGTGCCCCGGGGGAGGATCCCAGCACAGATACGCAGTATTTT. Translation: CSASAPGEDPSTDTQYF.

CDR3 nucleotides: TGTGCCAGCAGTTTTAGATCGGGAGGGAACTATGGCTACACCTTC. It yields the protein CASSFRSGGNYGYTF. The chain combines TRBV12-3 or TRBV12-4 with TRBJ1-2, with no clear D. The CDR3 is 15 amino acids. Trimming took off 3 bases at V and 2 bases at J, with 13 bases between the two ends.

This clonotype was counted between two and nine times. V gene TRBV5-4 combines with J gene TRBJ2-5; D gene ambiguous. The CDR3 length is 14 residues. Trimming left V 4 bases short and J 2 bases short, with 12 bases between. The V gene's germline CDR1 is SGHNT and CDR2 YYREEE (reference sequence). CDR3 region: CASSPAARQETQYF. The CDR3 nucleotides are TGTGCCAGCAGCCCGGCGGCTAGACAAGAGACCCAGTACTTC.

The sample holds many counts of this clonotype. The chain joins TRBV15 to TRBJ2-5; D is perhaps TRBD1 (6 bases). V lost 1 base, J lost 5 bases, and 11 bases lay in between. The germline CDR1 and CDR2 sequences are LNHNV and YYDKDF (reference sequence). The CDR3 has 14 residues. The CDR3 DNA is TGTGCCACCAGCAGAGCGGGGACATTGGAGACCCAGTACTTC. It yields the protein CATSRAGTLETQYF.

In regard to this clonotype: A read error may explain this, as a much larger clone is one base away. A read error is likely, as this CDR3 ends without the conserved phenylalanine or tryptophan. CDR3 in amino acids: CASSAEYGYTL. Here the CDR3 DNA reads TGTGCCAGCTCGGCGGAATATGGCTACACCTTA. The chain combines TRBV2 with TRBJ1-2; D unresolved. The germline gives CDR1 SNHLY, CDR2 FYNNEI. Trimming stripped 8 bases from V and 5 bases from J, with 9 bases between. The CDR3 contains 11 residues.

With regard to this clonotype: A much larger clone lies a single base off, so this may be a read error. The chain uses TRBV19 and TRBJ1-5; tentatively, D is TRBD1 (6 bases). This CDR3 contains 17 residues. Per the germline V gene, CDR1 is LNHDA and CDR2 is SQIVND (reference sequence). CDR3 sequence (DNA): TGTGCCCGTAGCGATCGGACAGCGAGAACTCGGAATCAGCCCCAGCATTTT. As protein: CARSDRTARTRNQPQHF.

This clonotype occurred many times. The genes are TRBV20-1 and TRBJ1-3; 9 nucleotides align to TRBD1. The CDR3 has 13 residues. From germline, CDR1 is DFQATT and CDR2 SNEGSKA (reference sequence). With 5 bases clipped from V and 4 bases from J, the junction kept 3 bases outside the gene matches. The chain's CDR3 is CSALGQGGNTIYF. The CDR3 DNA is TGCAGTGCTCTGGGACAGGGAGGAAACACCATATATTTT.

At least ten counts were recorded for this clonotype. The CDR3 DNA sequence: TGTGCCAGACTTTCCCGCGGGTCCGATAATTCACCCCTCCACTTT. As protein: CARLSRGSDNSPLHF. The V gene is TRBV27, the J gene TRBJ1-6; D is undetermined. CDR1 MNHEY and CDR2 SMNVEV come from the germline V gene (reference sequence). The V end lost 9 bases, the J end lost 5 bases, and 17 bases lay between the germline ends. The CDR3 contains 15 residues.

Of note for this clonotype: A much bigger clone sits one base away, suggesting this may be a read error. The chain is built from TRBV6-1 and TRBJ1-3, with 8 bases identical to TRBD1. The ends lost 6 bases at V and 9 bases at J; junction bases unmatched: 10. The CDR3 is made up of 14 amino acids. Germline V CDR1 and CDR2: MNHNS, SASEGT. The CDR3, as DNA: TGTGCCAGCAGCCGGACAGGGAATAGAAGCACCATATATTTT. Its translation is CASSRTGNRSTIYF.

The sample holds many counts of this clonotype. V usage is TRBV27 and J usage is TRBJ2-1; D remains ambiguous. CDR1 is MNHEY, CDR2 SMNVEV, per germline (reference sequence). V was shortened by 6 bases and J by 5 bases, with 8 bases between the two germline ends. This CDR3 is 12 amino acids long. CDR3 nucleotide sequence: TGTGCCAGCAGCACCCAGGACAATGAGCAGTTCTTC. Translation gives CASSTQDNEQFF.

A single count supports this clonotype. V gene TRBV20-1 combines with J gene TRBJ1-5; D uncertain. Germline V gene data show CDR1 as DFQATT and CDR2 as SNEGSKA (reference sequence). Trimming left V 1 base short and J 3 bases short, with 10 bases between. This CDR3 has 14 residues. The CDR3: CSARGPPINQPQHF. For the CDR3, the DNA is TGCAGTGCTAGAGGACCGCCCATCAATCAGCCCCAGCATTTT.